The clone carrying this T cell receptor beta chain was observed a handful of times. Its antigen is currently unknown. CDR1 and CDR2 (germline): MNHEY, SVGEGT. The CDR3 runs to 19 residues. The V end lost 2 bases, the J end lost 0 bases, and 21 bases lay between the germline ends. RNA transcripts were the template for amplifying TCR beta CDR3 regions. HTBI primers were used for first-round RT-PCR of the TCR CDR3. A single record per CDR3 protein comes from TCRdb applying MiXCR to the multiplex PCR reads. The table has around 610,000 distinct CDR3 sequences, about 14% seen once; the top ten hold 3.5% to 4.5%. The data were taken from a study of T cells in Graves' hyperthyroidism and ophthalmopathy. Study-wide results and limits: Through a model of 13 V-J features, ophthalmopathy was separated from stable hyperthyroidism. In the blood, most expanded thyroid clonotypes above 0.001 appeared as well.

Patients showing uncontrolled infection, other autoimmune disease, pregnancy or lactation were ineligible. The diagnoses drew upon clinical symptoms, serum thyroxine and TRAb, thyroid ultrasound and orbital computed tomography. The clonotype was recovered from a middle-aged woman with Graves' ophthalmopathy. The chain uses TRBV6-2 or TRBV6-3 and TRBJ2-3; tentatively, D is TRBD2 (5 bases). The sequenced sample consisted of blood. CDR3 nucleotides: TGTGCCAGCAGTTACCTCCTCCCGACTATAGGTACTAGCACAGATACGCAGTATTTT. Protein product: CASSYLLPTIGTSTDTQYF.